This T cell receptor (beta chain) was captured in a study of blood T cells in healthy people across ages. The study, taken as a whole, reports: Getting older went along with TCR beta diversity per million T cells dropping roughly linearly.

On this clonotype itself: No antigen is known for it. At one boundary the junction diverges from the germline segment, which might be a read error.

Germline CDR1 reads SGDLS; CDR2 reads YYNGEE. The CDR3 has 16 amino acids. The authors ran a second PCR of about 6 to 11 cycles using a sample-barcoded 5' primer and a J-beta primer mix. A 12-random-nucleotide template-switch adaptor tagged each cDNA molecule. Per sample, CDR3-containing paired-end reads numbered at least 3 million. TCRdb re-called the 5' RACE reads with MiXCR, one entry per CDR3 protein. The sample lists about 1.4 million distinct CDR3 sequences; 45% to 70% were seen once. This sequence joins TRBV9 and TRBJ2-7, with 7 bases identical to TRBD1. The sequencing sample was made of blood. The clonotype originates from a man younger than 35 in good health. Here the CDR3 reads CASSEYRDRSSYEQYF. Here the CDR3 DNA reads TGTGCCAGCAGCGAGTACCGGGACAGAAGCTCCTACGAGCAGTATTTC.